The clone carrying this T cell receptor beta chain came up many times. This entry comes from a study of regulatory T cells in long-lasting Graves disease. Assembly of TCR beta libraries relied on iRepertoire HTBI primers together with Arm-PCR of CDR3 regions. One entry per CDR3 protein, called by TCRdb with MiXCR from the multiplex PCR reads. The table shows around 400,000 distinct CDR3 sequences, with 20% to 30% occurring only once. Trimming cost V 4 bases and J 7 bases, with 25 bases left between them. This CDR3 comprises 17 residues. Germline CDR1 SGHTA, CDR2 FQGNSA. Indicated time point: persistent/refractory GD, antithyroid drugs over 5 years with positive TRAb. Preparation of the TCR library used RNA extracted from PBMCs.

The rearrangement uses TRBV7-2 and TRBJ2-5; possible D gene TRBD2, 6 bases. This clonotype was sampled from a female donor with Graves disease. Specimen: peripheral blood mononuclear cells (PBMCs), collected when the disease was refractory, from a patient treated with antithyroid drugs. CDR3 region: CASSSPPGDSAYLTQYF. CDR3 DNA sequence: TGTGCCAGCAGCTCTCCCCCCGGGGACTCTGCATACCTGACCCAGTACTTC.